These 22 T cell receptor beta chains were sequenced from one sample in a study of T-cell memory formation after mild COVID-19. TCRdb called the 5' RACE reads again in MiXCR, with one record for every CDR3 protein. There are approximately 250,000 distinct CDR3 sequences in the sample; just over 15% occur only once, and 2% to 2.5% lies in the top ten. Sequenced material: PBMCs or a T cell subset sorted from them (not recorded which). Receptors were obtained from an adult woman who had mild COVID-19 (a few samples of this study predate the infection). Cell type and time point are not known.

As DNA, the CDR3 is TGTGCCAGTACTACAGGGAAAGTTGGCTACACCTTC. Its translation is CASTTGKVGYTF. The gene calls are TRBV19 and TRBJ1-2; maybe TRBD1 (6 bases). Germline V gene sequence: CDR1 LNHDA, CDR2 SQIVND (reference sequence). Between the trimmed V and J ends, which lost 7 bases and 7 bases, there was a span of 13 bases. This CDR3 region has 12 residues.

This chain uses TRBV11-2 with TRBJ2-3; D gene unclear. The V end was cut by 0 bases, the J end by 3 bases, with 10 bases between. Germline CDR1 reads SGHAT; CDR2 reads FQNNGV. The CDR3 loop spans 15 amino acids. CDR3 coding DNA: TGTGCCAGCAGCTTAGAGCGTTCCTCGACAGATACGCAGTATTTT. Translating gives CASSLERSSTDTQYF.

This clonotype has a count of ten or more. V gene TRBV20-1 combines with J gene TRBJ2-3, with 7 positions matching TRBD1. Trimming removed 6 bases from V and 5 bases from J; junction bases left unmatched: 8. CDR3 length: 13 residues. Germline CDR1 reads DFQATT; CDR2 reads SNEGSKA (reference sequence). CDR3 nucleotides: TGCAGTGCCCAAGGGGGCAAGCGAGATACGCAGTATTTT. Translated, it gives CSAQGGKRDTQYF.

This clonotype was seen only a few times. The rearrangement links TRBV5-1 to TRBJ2-1; no clear D gene. CDR3 length: 13 residues. Germline lookup yields CDR1 SGHRS and CDR2 YFSETQ. V dropped 0 bases and J dropped 10 bases, with 11 bases sitting between them. The CDR3 is CASSLVSRAEQFF. DNA of the CDR3: TGCGCCAGCAGCTTGGTTTCGAGAGCCGAGCAGTTCTTC.

This clonotype was observed a handful of times. J is TRBJ2-7 and V is TRBV27; D possibly corresponds to TRBD1 (5 bases). The CDR3 covers 13 residues. Germline CDR1 is MNHEY and CDR2 is SMNVEV (reference sequence). Trimming took 5 bases from V and 4 from J, leaving 12 bases between them. Written as DNA, the CDR3 is TGTGCCAGCAGTCCTAGACAGATATACGAGCAGTACTTC. It translates to CASSPRQIYEQYF.

The genes are TRBV7-2 and TRBJ2-3; no definite D call. Germline-derived CDR1 and CDR2 are SGHTA and FQGNSA. This CDR3 comprises 14 residues. Trimming pared 5 bases from V and 4 bases from J, leaving 13 bases between. DNA for the CDR3: TGTGCCAGCAGCGCCAGCCCCGTCCCAGATACGCAGTATTTT. Translation: CASSASPVPDTQYF.

This chain links TRBV7-2 with TRBJ2-7; tentatively, D is TRBD2 (5 bases). CDR1 is SGHTA and CDR2 is FQGNSA in the germline V gene. The CDR3 has 16 residues. Trimming shortened V by 1 base and J by 4 bases, and 17 bases separated the two germline ends. The CDR3 here is CASSLGSSPKAYEQYF. Written as DNA, the CDR3 is TGTGCCAGCAGCTTAGGGTCTAGCCCGAAGGCATACGAGCAGTACTTC.

The rearrangement joins TRBV5-1 to TRBJ2-2, with 8 bases aligning to TRBD2. Losses at the gene ends were 6 bases for V and 1 base for J; bases not matched to a gene: 5. The CDR3 has 15 amino acids. In germline, CDR1 is SGHRS, CDR2 YFSETQ. CDR3 in DNA: TGCGCCAGCACCCGGGAGGGACTGAACACCGGGGAGCTGTTTTTT. As protein: CASTREGLNTGELFF.

The rearrangement uses TRBV10-3 and TRBJ2-1; D is uncertain. The germline V gene has CDR1 ENHRY and CDR2 SYGVKD. V lost 4 bases, J lost 2 bases, and 15 bases lay in between. CDR3 size: 16 residues. The CDR3 protein is CAISGQSKSTYNEQFF. CDR3 bases: TGTGCCATCAGTGGCCAGAGTAAGTCTACCTACAATGAGCAGTTCTTC.

The chain couples TRBV7-8 to TRBJ1-1; TRBD1 matches at 12 bases. The V segment lost 4 bases and the J segment 5 bases; nucleotides outside the gene matches: 8. Germline V lookup: CDR1 SGHVS, CDR2 FQNEAQ. This CDR3 spans 16 amino acids. DNA of the CDR3: TGTGCCAGCAGCTCCCGGGACAGGGGGCCGAGGACTGAAGCTTTCTTT. Amino acids: CASSSRDRGPRTEAFF. The complete variable domain, with remaining parts taken from reference TRBV7-8 and TRBJ1-1, reads GAGVSQSPRYKVAKRGQDVALRCDPISGHVSLFWYQQALGQGPEFLTYFQNEAQLDKSGLPSDRFFAERPEGSVSTLKIQRTQQEDSAVYLCASSSRDRGPRTEAFFGQGTRLTVV.

In DNA, the CDR3 is TGTGCCACCAGCTCTGACAGGGTCTTAGGCAATGAGCAGTTCTTC. Amino acid sequence: CATSSDRVLGNEQFF. This rearrangement joins TRBV15 to TRBJ2-1; 7 bases match TRBD1. This CDR3 spans 15 amino acids. Trimming took 5 bases from V and 6 from J; bases not matched to a gene: 10. Germline CDR1 and CDR2: LNHNV and YYDKDF (reference sequence).

This clonotype was seen a few times. The V and J genes are TRBV7-6 and TRBJ2-2; tentative D call: TRBD2 (6 bases). The V gene lost 1 base and the J gene lost 3 bases, with 12 bases spanning the gap. Germline V lookup: CDR1 SGHVS, CDR2 FNYEAQ. The CDR3 runs 16 residues. This chain's CDR3 is CASSLDSWGDTGELFF. DNA of the CDR3: TGTGCCAGCAGCTTAGACAGCTGGGGGGACACCGGGGAGCTGTTTTTT.

This clonotype showed up many times. V gene TRBV9 combines with J gene TRBJ1-1; TRBD1 might be the D (5 bases). V lost 4 bases to trimming and J lost 1 base, with 14 bases between them. In germline, CDR1 is SGDLS, CDR2 YYNGEE. The CDR3 is made up of 15 amino acids. The CDR3 nucleotides read TGTGCCAGCAGCTTGGGGGATCCGGGGAACACTGAAGCTTTCTTT. The encoded protein is CASSLGDPGNTEAFF.

The chain uses TRBV10-3 and TRBJ2-7; 8 nucleotides match TRBD1. The V gene end was trimmed by 6 bases and the J gene end by 2 bases; junction bases not matched to a gene: 6. The CDR3 is 14 residues long. The germline gives CDR1 ENHRY, CDR2 SYGVKD. DNA for the CDR3: TGTGCCATCAGCGAGGACAGGGAAACCTACGAGCAGTACTTC. Amino acids: CAISEDRETYEQYF.

This clonotype was picked up a small number of times. This rearrangement joins TRBV5-1 to TRBJ2-6; a weak D match, TRBD1 (6 bases). The CDR3 sequence is 15 residues long. Germline V gene data show CDR1 as SGHRS and CDR2 as YFSETQ. The V end lost 2 bases, the J end lost 2 bases, and 8 bases lay between the germline ends. CDR3 sequence (DNA): TGCGCCAGCAGCTTCAGGGGCGCTGGGGCCAACGTCCTGACTTTC. Translating gives CASSFRGAGANVLTF.

A few counts support this clonotype. The chain is built from TRBV4-1 and TRBJ2-2, with a weak D call TRBD1 (6 bases). Trimming removed 4 bases from V and 6 bases from J, with 15 bases in between. CDR3 length equals 15 residues. Germline V gene lookup returns CDR1 MGHRA and CDR2 YSYEKL. For the CDR3, the DNA is TGCGCCAGCAGCCCTCCCTATACAGGGTCCGGGGAGCTGTTTTTT. It is translated as CASSPPYTGSGELFF.

This clonotype showed up just a few times. V and J are TRBV18 and TRBJ1-2; no firm D call. Germline loops: CDR1 KGHSH, CDR2 LQKENI. The CDR3 loop spans 12 amino acids. V was shortened by 2 bases and J by 1 base, with 2 bases between the two germline ends. This CDR3 reads CASSPDNYGYTF. The DNA of the CDR3 is TGTGCCAGCTCACCAGATAACTATGGCTACACCTTC.

The V gene is TRBV18, the J gene TRBJ2-5; tentatively, D is TRBD1 (6 bases). The CDR3 sequence is 13 residues long. With 2 bases removed from V and 3 bases from J, the gap between germline ends came to 7 bases. Germline CDR1 is KGHSH and CDR2 is LQKENI. Here the CDR3 DNA reads TGTGCCAGCTCACCAGCAGGGGAAGAGACCCAGTACTTC. It codes for CASSPAGEETQYF.

The sample holds a few counts of this clonotype. The chain joins TRBV5-1 to TRBJ1-1; TRBD1 is a possible D gene (5 bases). Per the germline V gene, CDR1 is SGHRS and CDR2 is YFSETQ. The length of the CDR3 is 14 residues. Trimming removed 4 bases at V and 1 base at J, with 11 bases between. The CDR3 reads CASSPAGGNTEAFF. The CDR3 bases are TGCGCCAGCAGCCCCGCCGGGGGGAACACTGAAGCTTTCTTT.

This clonotype has at least ten counts. The genes are TRBV5-5 and TRBJ1-3; a possible D gene is TRBD1 (5 bases). The V gene's germline CDR1 is SGHKS and CDR2 YYEKEE (reference sequence). This CDR3 comprises 14 residues. V shed 3 bases and J shed 2 bases, with 9 bases lying between them. The CDR3 is CASSSAGTGNTIYF. CDR3 DNA: TGTGCCAGCAGCTCCGCAGGGACTGGAAACACCATATATTTT.

This clonotype was observed a few times. The V and J genes are TRBV24-1 and TRBJ2-1; perhaps TRBD1 as D (5 bases). This CDR3 comprises 13 residues. Trimming removed 7 bases at V and 3 bases at J, with 9 bases between. CDR1 KGHDR and CDR2 SFDVKD come from the germline V gene. The CDR3 sequence: CATRAGIYNEQFF. The DNA of the CDR3 is TGTGCCACCAGGGCAGGGATCTACAATGAGCAGTTCTTC.

This clonotype appeared a few times. The rearrangement uses TRBV7-9 and TRBJ1-2; D uncertain. Trimming pared 2 bases from V and 0 bases from J, leaving 7 bases between. The germline CDR1 and CDR2 sequences are SEHNR and FQNEAQ (reference sequence). The CDR3 is 14 residues long. CDR3 nucleotides: TGTGCCAGCAGCTTATCCAGCTCTAACTATGGCTACACCTTC. Translating gives CASSLSSSNYGYTF.